The 11 T cell receptor beta chains below all came from one sample that was sequenced in a study of shared clonotypes between healthy human individuals. The repertoire was sequenced with immunoSEQ multiplex PCR; TCRdb's copy has only in-frame clones and lacks some. The repertoire holds about 1.5 million clones, with nearly 99% as singletons. The sequenced sample consisted of naive CD4+ T cells sorted from blood. Subset noted: CD45RA+ positively selected. These receptors were collected from a man under 40 in good health.

V and J are TRBV16 and TRBJ2-3; D tentatively fits TRBD1 or TRBD2 (7 bases each). The V gene lost 4 bases and the J gene lost 3 bases, with 14 bases spanning the gap. The CDR3 runs to 15 residues. CDR1 is KGHSY and CDR2 is FQNENV in the germline V gene. This chain's CDR3 is CASSRDREGTDTQYF. For the CDR3, the DNA is TGTGCCAGCAGCCGAGACAGGGAGGGTACAGATACGCAGTATTTT.

Regarding this clone: Other DNA sequences of this sample code for an identical CDR3. The gene calls are TRBV5-1 and TRBJ1-1; the D is unclear. The germline gives CDR1 SGHRS, CDR2 YFSETQ. This CDR3 is built from 13 residues. V dropped 0 bases and J dropped 3 bases, with 6 bases sitting between them. In nucleotides, the CDR3 is TGCGCCAGCAGCTTGGGTGCAGACACTGAAGCTTTCTTT. Protein product: CASSLGADTEAFF. Drawing the rest from reference TRBV5-1 and TRBJ1-1, the complete variable domain is KAGVTQTPRYLIKTRGQQVTLSCSPISGHRSVSWYQQTPGQGLQFLFEYFSETQRNKGNFPGRFSGRQFSNSRSEMNVSTLELGDSALYLCASSLGADTEAFFGQGTRLTVV.

This clone appeared a single time. The chain combines TRBV7-2 with TRBJ2-1; 14 bases agree with TRBD2. The CDR3 is made up of 17 amino acids. The V segment lost 6 bases and the J segment 3 bases; nucleotides outside the gene matches: 7. In germline, CDR1 is SGHTA, CDR2 FQGNSA. This CDR3 reads CASRRTSGRNRYNEQFF. The CDR3 DNA sequence: TGTGCCAGCAGGAGGACTAGCGGGAGGAACCGCTACAATGAGCAGTTCTTC.

The gene calls are TRBV29-1 and TRBJ1-2; TRBD1 aligns across 7 bases. This CDR3 region has 14 residues. J gave up 3 bases and V 4 bases, and 8 bases lay outside the gene matches. The germline CDR1 and CDR2 sequences are SQVTM and ANQGSEA. CDR3 loop: CSVAGTAADYGYTF. The CDR3 DNA reads TGCAGCGTTGCTGGGACAGCCGCGGACTATGGCTACACCTTC.

V and J are TRBV2 and TRBJ2-2; D remains ambiguous. The CDR3 totals 15 residues. Germline CDR1 reads SNHLY; CDR2 reads FYNNEI. V lost 6 bases and J 0 bases, leaving 11 bases between the germline ends. The CDR3 DNA reads TGTGCCAGCAGACCTATCTGGGCGAACACCGGGGAGCTGTTTTTT. Its translation is CASRPIWANTGELFF.

This rearrangement joins TRBV15 to TRBJ2-6; D gene ambiguous. V shed 0 bases and J shed 0 bases, with 12 bases lying between them. CDR1 LNHNV and CDR2 YYDKDF come from the germline V gene (reference sequence). The CDR3 totals 18 residues. The CDR3 nucleotides read TGTGCCACCAGCAGAGAGGGAATGCGGTACTCTGGGGCCAACGTCCTGACTTTC. It encodes CATSREGMRYSGANVLTF.

The V call is TRBV6-5, the J call TRBJ2-3; D is perhaps TRBD1 (5 bases). The germline V gene has CDR1 MNHEY and CDR2 SVGAGI. CDR3 size: 14 residues. Trimming took off 0 bases at V and 14 bases at J, with 18 bases between the two ends. The CDR3 sequence: CASSYSRQKIRLYF. The CDR3 DNA reads as TGTGCCAGCAGTTACTCGAGACAGAAGATACGTTTGTATTTT.

This chain uses TRBV27 with TRBJ2-3; the D is unclear. Trimming pared 3 bases from V and 10 bases from J, leaving 11 bases between. Germline CDR1 reads MNHEY; CDR2 reads SMNVEV (reference sequence). The CDR3 is 12 residues long. For the CDR3, the DNA is TGTGCCAGCAGTTTTTATAAGGGCCCGCAGTATTTT. Amino acid sequence: CASSFYKGPQYF.

This sequence joins TRBV18 and TRBJ1-1; perhaps TRBD1 as D (5 bases). CDR3 length: 13 amino acids. Trimming removed 2 bases at V and 6 bases at J, with 10 bases between. Germline CDR1 KGHSH, CDR2 LQKENI. The CDR3 protein is CASSPTGGPEAFF. The CDR3 DNA is TGTGCCAGCTCACCAACGGGGGGACCTGAAGCTTTCTTT.

This rearrangement joins TRBV19 to TRBJ2-5; 10 nucleotides line up with TRBD1. Germline V gene lookup returns CDR1 LNHDA and CDR2 SQIVND (reference sequence). The CDR3 is 15 residues long. V was pared by 6 bases and J by 3 bases, with 7 bases of the junction left unmatched. CDR3 loop: CASRDVGTGEETQYF. CDR3 DNA: TGTGCCAGTAGGGACGTTGGGACAGGGGAAGAGACCCAGTACTTC.

The V and J genes are TRBV27 and TRBJ1-5; D remains unclear. CDR3 length: 12 residues. Germline V lookup: CDR1 MNHEY, CDR2 SMNVEV (reference sequence). Trimming took off 6 bases at V and 4 bases at J, with 7 bases between the two ends. The CDR3 here is CASSKANQPQHF. The CDR3 bases are TGTGCCAGCAGCAAGGCGAATCAGCCCCAGCATTTT.